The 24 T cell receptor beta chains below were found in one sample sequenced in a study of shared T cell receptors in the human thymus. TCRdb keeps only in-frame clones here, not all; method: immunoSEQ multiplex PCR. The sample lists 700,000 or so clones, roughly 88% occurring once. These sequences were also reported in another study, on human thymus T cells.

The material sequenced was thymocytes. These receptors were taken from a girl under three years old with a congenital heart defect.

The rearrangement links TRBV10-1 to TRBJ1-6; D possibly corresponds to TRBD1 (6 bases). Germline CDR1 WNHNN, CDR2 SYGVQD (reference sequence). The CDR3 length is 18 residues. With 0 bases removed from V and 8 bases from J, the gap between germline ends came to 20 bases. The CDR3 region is CASSESKRPTGFHSPLHF. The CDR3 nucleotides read TGCGCCAGCAGTGAGTCGAAAAGACCGACAGGCTTTCATTCACCCCTCCACTTT.

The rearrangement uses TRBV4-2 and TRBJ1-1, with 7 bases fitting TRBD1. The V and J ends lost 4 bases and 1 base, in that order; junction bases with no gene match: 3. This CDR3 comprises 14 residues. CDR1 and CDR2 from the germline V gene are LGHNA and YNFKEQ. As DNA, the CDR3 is TGTGCCAGCAGCCGAAACAGGGGGAACACTGAAGCTTTCTTT. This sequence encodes CASSRNRGNTEAFF.

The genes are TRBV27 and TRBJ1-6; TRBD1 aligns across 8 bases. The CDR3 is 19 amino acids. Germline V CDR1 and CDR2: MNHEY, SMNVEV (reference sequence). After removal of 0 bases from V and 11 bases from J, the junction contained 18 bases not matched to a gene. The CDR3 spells CASSLSLGQEGAEFPPLHF. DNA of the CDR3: TGTGCCAGCAGTTTATCTCTGGGACAGGAGGGCGCCGAGTTTCCACCCCTCCACTTT.

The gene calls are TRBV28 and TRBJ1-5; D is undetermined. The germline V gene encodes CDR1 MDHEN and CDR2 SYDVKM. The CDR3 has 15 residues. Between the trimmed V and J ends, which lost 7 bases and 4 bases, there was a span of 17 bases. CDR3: CASTSGEDFNQPQHF. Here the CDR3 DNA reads TGTGCCAGCACCTCCGGGGAGGATTTTAATCAGCCCCAGCATTTT.

The CDR3 DNA reads TGTGCCAGCAGTCGAAACAGGGGTGGAAACTATGGCTACACCTTC. This codes for CASSRNRGGNYGYTF. This chain joins TRBV7-9 and TRBJ1-2; the match to TRBD1 covers 7 bases. The germline V gene has CDR1 SEHNR and CDR2 FQNEAQ (reference sequence). This CDR3 has 15 residues. V dropped 6 bases and J dropped 2; count of bases not matched to a gene: 9.

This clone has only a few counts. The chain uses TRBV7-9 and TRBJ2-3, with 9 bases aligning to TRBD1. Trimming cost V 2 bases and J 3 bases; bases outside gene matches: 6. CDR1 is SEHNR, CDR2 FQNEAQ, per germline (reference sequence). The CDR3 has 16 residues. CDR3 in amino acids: CASSLSGQGWTDTQYF. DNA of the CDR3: TGTGCCAGCAGCTTATCGGGACAGGGATGGACAGATACGCAGTATTTT.

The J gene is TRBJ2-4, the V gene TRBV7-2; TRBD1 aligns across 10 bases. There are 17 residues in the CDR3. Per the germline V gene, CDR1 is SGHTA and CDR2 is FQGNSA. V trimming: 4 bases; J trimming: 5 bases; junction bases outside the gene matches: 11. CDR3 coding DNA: TGTGCCAGCAGCTCTGACAGGGGGCTTAATTTCGAAAACATTCAGTACTTC. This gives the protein CASSSDRGLNFENIQYF.

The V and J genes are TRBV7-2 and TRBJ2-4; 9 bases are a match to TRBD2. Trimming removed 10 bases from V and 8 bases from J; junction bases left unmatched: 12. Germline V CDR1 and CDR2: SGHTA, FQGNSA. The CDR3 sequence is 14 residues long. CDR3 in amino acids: CATIAAGGQDIQYF. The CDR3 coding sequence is TGTGCCACCATAGCGGCGGGGGGGCAGGACATTCAGTACTTC. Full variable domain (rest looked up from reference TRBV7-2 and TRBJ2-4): GAGVSQSPSNKVTEKGKDVELRCDPISGHTALYWYRQSLGQGLEFLIYFQGNSAPDKSGLPSDRFSAERTGGSVSTLTIQRTQQEDSAVYLCATIAAGGQDIQYFGAGTRLSVL.

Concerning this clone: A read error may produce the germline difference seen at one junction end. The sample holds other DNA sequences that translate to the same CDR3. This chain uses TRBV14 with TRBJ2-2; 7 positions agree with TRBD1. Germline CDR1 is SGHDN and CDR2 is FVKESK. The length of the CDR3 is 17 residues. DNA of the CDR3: TGTGCTAGCAGCCAAGTTGGGACAGTGGAAGCCACCGGGGAGCTGTTTTTT. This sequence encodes CASSQVGTVEATGELFF.

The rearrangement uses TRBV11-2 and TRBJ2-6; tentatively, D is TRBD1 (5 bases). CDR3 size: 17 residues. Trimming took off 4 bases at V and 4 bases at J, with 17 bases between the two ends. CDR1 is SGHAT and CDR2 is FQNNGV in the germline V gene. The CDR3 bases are TGTGCCAGCAGCTCAAGGGCAGGGCCCTTGGGGGCCAACGTCCTGACTTTC. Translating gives CASSSRAGPLGANVLTF.

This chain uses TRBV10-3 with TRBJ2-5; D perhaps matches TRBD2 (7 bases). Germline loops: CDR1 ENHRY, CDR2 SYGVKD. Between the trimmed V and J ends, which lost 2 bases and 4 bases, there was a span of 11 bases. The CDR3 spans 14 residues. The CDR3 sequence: CAISEQGRGETQYF. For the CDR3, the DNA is TGTGCCATCAGTGAGCAGGGGAGGGGAGAGACCCAGTACTTC.

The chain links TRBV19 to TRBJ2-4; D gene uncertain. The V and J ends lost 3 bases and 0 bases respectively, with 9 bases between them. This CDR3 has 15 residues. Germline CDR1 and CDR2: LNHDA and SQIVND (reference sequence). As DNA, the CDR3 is TGTGCCAGTAGTATGAGTCTACTAGCCAAAAACATTCAGTACTTC. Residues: CASSMSLLAKNIQYF.

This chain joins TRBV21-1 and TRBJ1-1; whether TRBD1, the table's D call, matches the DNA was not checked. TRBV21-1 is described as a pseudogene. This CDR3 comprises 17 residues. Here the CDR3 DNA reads TGTGCCAGCAGCAATCGTGAAAGGGGGCTCGGATCCCCTGAAGCTTTCTTT. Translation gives CASSNRERGLGSPEAFF.

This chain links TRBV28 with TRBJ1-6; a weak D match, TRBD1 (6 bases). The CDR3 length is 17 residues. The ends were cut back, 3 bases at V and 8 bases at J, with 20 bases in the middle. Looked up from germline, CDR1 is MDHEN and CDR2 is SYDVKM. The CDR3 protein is CASSFRLTGPRDSPLHF. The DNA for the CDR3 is TGTGCCAGCAGTTTTCGTTTGACAGGCCCCAGGGATTCACCCCTCCACTTT.

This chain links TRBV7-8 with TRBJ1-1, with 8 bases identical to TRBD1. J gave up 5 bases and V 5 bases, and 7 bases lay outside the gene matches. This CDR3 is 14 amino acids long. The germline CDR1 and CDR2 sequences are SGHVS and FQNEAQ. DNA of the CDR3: TGTGCCAGCAGCCCGACAGGGGAGGGGACTGAAGCTTTCTTT. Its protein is CASSPTGEGTEAFF.

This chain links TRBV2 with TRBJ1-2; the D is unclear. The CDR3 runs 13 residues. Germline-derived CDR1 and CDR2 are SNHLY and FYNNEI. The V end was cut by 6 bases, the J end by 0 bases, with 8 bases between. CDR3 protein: CASRQPSNYGYTF. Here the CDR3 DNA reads TGTGCCAGCAGACAGCCATCTAACTATGGCTACACCTTC.

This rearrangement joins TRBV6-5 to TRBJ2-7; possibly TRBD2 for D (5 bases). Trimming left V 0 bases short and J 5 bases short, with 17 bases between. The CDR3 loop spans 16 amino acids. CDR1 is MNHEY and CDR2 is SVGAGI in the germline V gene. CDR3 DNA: TGTGCCAGCAGTTACTCGTCTAGCCCCCTTAGGCACGAGCAGTACTTC. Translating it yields CASSYSSSPLRHEQYF.

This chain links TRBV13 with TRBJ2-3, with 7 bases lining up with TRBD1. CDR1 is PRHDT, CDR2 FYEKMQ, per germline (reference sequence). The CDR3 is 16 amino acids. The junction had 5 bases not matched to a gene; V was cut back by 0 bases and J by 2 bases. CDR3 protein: CASSLGGGGYTDTQYF. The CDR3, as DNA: TGTGCCAGCAGCTTAGGAGGGGGCGGGTACACAGATACGCAGTATTTT.

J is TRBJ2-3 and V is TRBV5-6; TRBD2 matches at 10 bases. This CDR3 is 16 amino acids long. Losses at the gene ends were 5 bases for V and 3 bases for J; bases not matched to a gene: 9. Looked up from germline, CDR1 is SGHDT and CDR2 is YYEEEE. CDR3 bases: TGTGCCAGCAGAGACCGACTAGCGGGTAGGACAGATACGCAGTATTTT. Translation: CASRDRLAGRTDTQYF. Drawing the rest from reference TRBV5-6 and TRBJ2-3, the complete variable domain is DAGVTQSPTHLIKTRGQQVTLRCSPKSGHDTVSWYQQALGQGPQFIFQYYEEEERQRGNFPDRFSGHQFPNYSSELNVNALLLGDSALYLCASRDRLAGRTDTQYFGPGTRLTVL.

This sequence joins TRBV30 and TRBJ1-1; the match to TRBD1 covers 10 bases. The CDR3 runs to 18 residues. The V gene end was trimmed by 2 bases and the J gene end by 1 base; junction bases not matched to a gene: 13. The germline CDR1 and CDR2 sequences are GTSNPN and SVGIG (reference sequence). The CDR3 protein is CAWSPPGQGRERNTEAFF. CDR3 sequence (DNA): TGTGCCTGGAGTCCTCCGGGACAGGGGCGGGAAAGGAACACTGAAGCTTTCTTT. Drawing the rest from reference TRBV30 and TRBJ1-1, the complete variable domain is SQTIHQWPATLVQPVGSPLSLECTVEGTSNPNLYWYRQAAGRGLQLLFYSVGIGQISSEVPQNLSASRPQDRQFILSSKKLLLSDSGFYLCAWSPPGQGRERNTEAFFGQGTRLTVV.

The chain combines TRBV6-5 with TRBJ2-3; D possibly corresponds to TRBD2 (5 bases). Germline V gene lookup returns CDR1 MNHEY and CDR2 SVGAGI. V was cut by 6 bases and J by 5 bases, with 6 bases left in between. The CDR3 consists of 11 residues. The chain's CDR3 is CASRAGDTQYF. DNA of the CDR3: TGTGCCAGCAGGGCGGGAGATACGCAGTATTTT.

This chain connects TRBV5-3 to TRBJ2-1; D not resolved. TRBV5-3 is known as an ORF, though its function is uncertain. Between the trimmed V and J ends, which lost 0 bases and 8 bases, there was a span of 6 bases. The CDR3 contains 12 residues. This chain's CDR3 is CARSLDGHEQFF. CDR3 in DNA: TGTGCCAGAAGCTTGGACGGTCATGAGCAGTTCTTC.

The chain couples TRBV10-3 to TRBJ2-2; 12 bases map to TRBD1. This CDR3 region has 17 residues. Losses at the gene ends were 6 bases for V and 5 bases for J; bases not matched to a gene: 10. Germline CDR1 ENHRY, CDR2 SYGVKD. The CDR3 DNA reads TGTGCCATCAGGGCGACCGGGACAGGGGGCAGGACCGGGGAGCTGTTTTTT. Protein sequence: CAIRATGTGGRTGELFF.

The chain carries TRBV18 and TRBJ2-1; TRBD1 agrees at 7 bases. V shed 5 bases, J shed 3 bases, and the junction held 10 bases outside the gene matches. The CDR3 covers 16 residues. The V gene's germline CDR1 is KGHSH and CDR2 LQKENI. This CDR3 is CASSTRDSQNYNEQFF. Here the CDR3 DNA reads TGTGCCAGCTCAACCCGGGACAGTCAAAACTACAATGAGCAGTTCTTC.